This T cell receptor (beta chain) derives from a study of shared clonotypes between healthy human individuals. Across the study: Per-donor plates numbered three CD4 naive, three CD4 memory, two CD8 naive and one CD8 memory.

Libraries were prepared by immunoSEQ multiplex PCR; TCRdb keeps only in-frame clonotypes and omits some of them. The sample lists roughly 1,600,000 clones, around 98.5% seen once, with around 0.38% in the top ten. In the case of this clone: Its antigen is not identified.

Whole-study findings and limits: Sequencing depth was a factor that was expected to affect clonotype sharing among donors.

The germline V gene has CDR1 SGHRS and CDR2 YFSETQ. V gave up 5 bases and J gave up 5 bases, with 15 bases separating them. The CDR3 covers 14 residues. Donors, healthy HIV-negative adults, lacked recent acute infections or vaccinations. Negatively enriched CD4+ T cells were divided by CD45RA into naive and memory. V usage is TRBV5-1 and J usage is TRBJ2-3, with a tentative D call TRBD2 (5 bases). This clonotype was obtained from a man aged 25-45 years in good health. Sequencing was performed on naive CD4+ T cells sorted from blood. Subset: CD45RA+ positively selected. The CDR3 DNA reads TGCGCCAGCAGTCTAAGCGGTGGAATAGATACGCAGTATTTT. The encoded protein is CASSLSGGIDTQYF.